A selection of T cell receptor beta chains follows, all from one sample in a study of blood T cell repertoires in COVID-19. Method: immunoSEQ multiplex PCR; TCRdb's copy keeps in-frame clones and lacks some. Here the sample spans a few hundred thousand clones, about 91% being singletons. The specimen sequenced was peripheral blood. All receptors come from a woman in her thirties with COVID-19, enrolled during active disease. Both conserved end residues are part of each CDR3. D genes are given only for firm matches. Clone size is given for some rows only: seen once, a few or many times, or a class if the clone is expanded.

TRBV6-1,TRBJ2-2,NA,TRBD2,CASSDSGASGTGELFF,TGTGCCAGCAGTGATAGTGGGGCTAGCGGGACCGGGGAGCTGTTTTTT
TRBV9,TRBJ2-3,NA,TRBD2,CASSARLAGGTGDTQYF,TGTGCCAGCAGCGCGAGACTAGCGGGGGGGACGGGAGATACGCAGTATTTT
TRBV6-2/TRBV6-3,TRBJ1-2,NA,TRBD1,CASSSPDFIHRGRLAF,TGTGCCAGCAGTTCTCCTGACTTCATTCACAGGGGGCGCCTCGCCTTC
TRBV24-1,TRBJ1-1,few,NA,CATSGTYGEAFF,TGTGCCACCAGTGGGACATACGGTGAAGCTTTCTTT
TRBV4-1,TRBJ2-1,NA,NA,CASSQTQVRTSRNEQFF,TGCGCCAGCAGCCAAACCCAGGTCAGGACATCGAGGAATGAGCAGTTCTTC
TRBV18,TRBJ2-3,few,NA,CASSPQNRVGADTQYF,TGTGCCAGCTCACCCCAAAACAGGGTTGGGGCAGATACGCAGTATTTT
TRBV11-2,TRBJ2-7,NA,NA,CASSPQLRVGYEQYF,TGTGCCAGCAGCCCTCAGCTGCGGGTCGGTTACGAGCAGTACTTC
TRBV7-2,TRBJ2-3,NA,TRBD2,CASSLSGRRSDTQYF,TGTGCCAGCAGCTTGAGCGGGAGAAGGTCAGATACGCAGTATTTT
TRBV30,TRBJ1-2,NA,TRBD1,CAWSVGQGFLGYTF,TGTGCCTGGAGTGTTGGACAGGGCTTTTTGGGCTACACCTTC
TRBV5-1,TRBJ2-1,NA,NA,CASSLNVNTVTGDEQFF,TGCGCCAGCAGCTTGAATGTTAACACGGTCACCGGGGATGAGCAGTTCTTC
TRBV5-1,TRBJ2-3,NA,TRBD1,CASSLARDRDTDTQYF,TGCGCCAGCAGCTTGGCCCGGGACAGGGACACAGATACGCAGTATTTT
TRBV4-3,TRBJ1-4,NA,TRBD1,CASSQDGGTGRKLFF,TGCGCCAGCAGCCAAGATGGGGGGACAGGGAGAAAACTGTTTTTT
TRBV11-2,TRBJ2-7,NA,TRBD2,CASSPAGRKYEQYF,TGTGCCAGCAGCCCGGCCGGGAGGAAGTACGAGCAGTACTTC
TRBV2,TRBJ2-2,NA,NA,CASSGTMGHTGELFF,TGTGCCAGCAGTGGGACCATGGGGCACACCGGGGAGCTGTTTTTT
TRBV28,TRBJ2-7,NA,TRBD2,CASSTYNGGSSYEQYF,TGTGCCAGCAGTACCTACAACGGGGGGAGCTCCTACGAGCAGTACTTC
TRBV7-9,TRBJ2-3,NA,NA,CASSLSVSDTQYF,TGTGCCAGCAGCTTATCAGTTTCAGATACGCAGTATTTT
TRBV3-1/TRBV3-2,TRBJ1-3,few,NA,CASSQGQSGNTIYF,TGTGCCAGCAGCCAAGGGCAGTCTGGAAACACCATATATTTT
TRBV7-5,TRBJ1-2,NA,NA,CARSPKSRANYGYTF,TGTGCCAGAAGCCCCAAGTCCAGGGCTAACTATGGCTACACCTTC
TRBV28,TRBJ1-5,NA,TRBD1,CASTDAGGTEHYSNQPQHF,TGTGCCAGCACCGACGCAGGGGGGACGGAACATTATAGCAATCAGCCCCAGCATTTT
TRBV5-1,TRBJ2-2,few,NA,CASSLSTGHTGELFF,TGCGCCAGCAGCTTGAGTACTGGGCACACCGGGGAGCTGTTTTTT
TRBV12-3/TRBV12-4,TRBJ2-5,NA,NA,CASSYGETQYF,TGTGCCAGCAGTTACGGAGAGACCCAGTACTTC
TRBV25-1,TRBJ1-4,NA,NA,CASSEYRPDINEKLFF,TGTGCCAGCAGTGAATATCGGCCAGACATTAATGAAAAACTGTTTTTT
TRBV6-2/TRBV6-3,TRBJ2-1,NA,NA,CASSWENEQFF,TGTGCCAGCAGTTGGGAGAATGAGCAGTTCTTC
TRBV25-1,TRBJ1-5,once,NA,CASSPRGSAKNQPQHF,TGTGCCAGCAGTCCAAGAGGGTCCGCCAAGAATCAGCCCCAGCATTTT
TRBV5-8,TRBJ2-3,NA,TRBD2,CASSFIRGGGTDTQYF,TGTGCCAGCAGCTTCATCAGGGGCGGGGGGACAGATACGCAGTATTTT
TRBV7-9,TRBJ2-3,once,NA,CASSRTGRADTQYF,TGTGCCAGCAGCCGGACTGGGCGGGCAGATACGCAGTATTTT
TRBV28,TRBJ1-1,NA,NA,CASSFQNKMNTEAFF,TGTGCCAGCAGTTTTCAAAACAAGATGAACACTGAAGCTTTCTTT
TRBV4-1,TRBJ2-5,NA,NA,CASSPRHLLSETQYF,TGCGCCAGCAGCCCTCGACATCTCTTAAGTGAGACCCAGTACTTC
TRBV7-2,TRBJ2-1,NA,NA,CASSQDYDEQFF,TGTGCCAGCAGCCAGGACTACGATGAGCAGTTCTTC
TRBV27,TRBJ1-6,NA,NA,CASSLSWDMGQSPLHF,TGTGCCAGCAGTTTATCTTGGGACATGGGACAATCACCCCTCCACTTT
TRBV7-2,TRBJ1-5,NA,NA,CASSLQGGSNQPQHF,TGTGCCAGCAGCTTACAGGGTGGCAGCAATCAGCCCCAGCATTTT
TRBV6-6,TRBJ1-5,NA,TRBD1,CASTGQAGDQPQHF,TGTGCCAGCACTGGACAGGCTGGGGATCAGCCCCAGCATTTT
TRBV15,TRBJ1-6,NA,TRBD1,CATSRDGDRGLNSPLHF,TGTGCCACCAGCAGAGATGGAGACAGGGGGCTGAATTCACCCCTCCACTTT
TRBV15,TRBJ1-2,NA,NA,CATSPPGRANGYTF,TGTGCCACCAGCCCCCCGGGGAGGGCGAATGGCTACACCTTC
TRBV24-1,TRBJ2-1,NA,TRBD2,CATSDWTSGGGEQFF,TGTGCCACCAGTGATTGGACTAGCGGGGGGGGTGAGCAGTTCTTC
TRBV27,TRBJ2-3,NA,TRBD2,CASGGSGPDTQYF,TGTGCCAGCGGCGGGAGCGGGCCAGATACGCAGTATTTT